This TCR beta chain was recorded in a study of cytomegalovirus exposure and HLA in healthy donors. Findings of the study overall: According to the study, 150 to 200 TCR beta chains were cytomegalovirus-associated.

The CDR3 sequence is 15 residues long. V lost 4 bases to trimming and J lost 4 bases; unmatched junction nucleotides: 10. Germline CDR1 is KGHSH and CDR2 is LQKENI. Worth noting for this clone: Its antigen is unidentified. Additional DNA sequences in this sample encode the identical CDR3.

Primers: 60 Vbeta forward and 13 Jbeta reverse. Clones were sequenced by immunoSEQ multiplex PCR, and TCRdb holds only the in-frame ones, with some missing. Among approximately 91,000 clones listed, around 67% were seen once. J is TRBJ2-7 and V is TRBV18; 7 bases match TRBD1. The material sequenced was PBMCs. This clonotype was sampled from a human donor in good health. The CDR3 region is CASSQTTGLIYEQYF. The CDR3 nucleotides are TGTGCCAGCTCACAAACGACAGGGCTAATTTACGAGCAGTACTTC.